Listed below are T cell receptor beta chains from one sample, sequenced in a study of tissue T cells after allogeneic stem cell transplantation. Only in-frame clones appear in the TCRdb table, and some are missing; sequencing was by immunoSEQ multiplex PCR. The sample records 2,500 to 3,500 clones, around two thirds being singletons. Here the sequenced sample was descending colon tissue, taken at autopsy. The receptors shown here come from a male patient older than 55 with steroid-refractory graft-versus-host disease after an allogeneic stem cell transplant. Some T cells could come from the graft donor. CDR3s include the opening cysteine and the closing phenylalanine or tryptophan. A D gene is named only where the DNA matches it firmly. Not all rows give a size; the values are once, few, many and, for expanded clones, a class.

>.|TRBV7-2|.|TRBJ1-6
CASSSGGNYNSPLHF
TGTGCCAGCAGCTCCGGAGGGAATTATAATTCACCCCTCCACTTT
>.|TRBV5-6|TRBD2|TRBJ2-5
CARRWVAGGGETQYF
TGTGCCCGCCGCTGGGTGGCCGGGGGGGGAGAGACCCAGTACTTC
>.|TRBV5-5|.|TRBJ1-2
CASSLGAVDYGYTF
TGTGCCAGCAGCTTGGGGGCGGTTGATTATGGCTACACCTTC
>.|TRBV2|TRBD1|TRBJ2-7
CAGGGQGSYEQYF
TGTGCCGGCGGGGGACAGGGCTCCTACGAGCAGTACTTC
>.|TRBV12-3/TRBV12-4|.|TRBJ2-6
CASNTGANVLTF
TGTGCCAGCAATACTGGGGCCAACGTCCTGACTTTC
>.|TRBV2|.|TRBJ1-5
CASNSVGNQPQHF
TGTGCCAGCAACTCTGTGGGCAATCAGCCCCAGCATTTT
>.|TRBV4-3|.|TRBJ2-3
CASSQETPGTDTQYF
TGCGCCAGCAGCCAGGAAACTCCCGGCACAGATACGCAGTATTTT
>few|TRBV5-6|TRBD1|TRBJ2-5
CASSPTGRETQYF
TGTGCCAGCAGCCCGACAGGGAGAGAGACCCAGTACTTC
>.|TRBV5-4|.|TRBJ1-2
CASSFASTNYGYTF
TGTGCCAGCAGCTTTGCGAGTACTAACTATGGCTACACCTTC
>.|TRBV7-9|TRBD2|TRBJ2-5
CASSRASGDQETQYF
TGTGCCAGCAGTCGGGCTAGCGGGGATCAAGAGACCCAGTACTTC
>.|TRBV18|TRBD1|TRBJ1-2
CASSPDRANYGYTF
TGTGCCAGCTCACCAGACAGGGCTAACTATGGCTACACCTTC
>few|TRBV18|.|TRBJ1-1
CASSPLTGGEAFF
TGTGCCAGCTCACCGTTAACAGGTGGTGAAGCTTTCTTT
>.|TRBV2|TRBD1|TRBJ1-1
CASTRDRGTEAFF
TGTGCCAGCACCCGGGACAGGGGCACTGAAGCTTTCTTT
>.|TRBV12-3/TRBV12-4|.|TRBJ1-1
CASSLRMAEAFF
TGTGCCAGCAGCCTGAGGATGGCCGAAGCTTTCTTT
>.|TRBV11-3|TRBD2|TRBJ2-1
CASSLGFQGLGRGEQFF
TGTGCCAGCAGCTTAGGTTTCCAGGGGCTCGGGAGGGGCGAGCAGTTCTTC
>.|TRBV12-1|.|TRBJ1-1
CASSFERRVNTEAFF
TGTGCCAGCAGCTTTGAGCGACGAGTGAACACTGAAGCTTTCTTT
>.|TRBV25-1|.|TRBJ1-3
CASSDSKDSGNTIYF
TGTGCCAGCAGTGATTCCAAGGACTCTGGAAACACCATATATTTT
>.|TRBV2|.|TRBJ1-1
CASSARAVGTEAFF
TGTGCCAGCAGCGCCAGGGCTGTTGGCACTGAAGCTTTCTTT
>.|TRBV19|TRBD1|TRBJ1-6
CASSYRAGQRNSPLHF
TGTGCCAGTAGTTATAGGGCGGGACAGAGAAATTCACCCCTCCACTTT
>few|TRBV6-5|TRBD1|TRBJ1-2
CASSYQWDRSNYGYTF
TGTGCCAGCAGTTACCAGTGGGACAGATCGAACTATGGCTACACCTTC
>.|TRBV4-2|TRBD1|TRBJ2-3
CASSHDRVGDTQYF
TGTGCCAGCAGCCACGACAGGGTGGGCGATACGCAGTATTTT
>.|TRBV4-1|TRBD2|TRBJ2-1
CASSQDSSGGYYNEQFF
TGCGCCAGCAGCCAAGATTCTAGCGGGGGATACTACAATGAGCAGTTCTTC
>few|TRBV27|.|TRBJ2-3
CASSLKGRRSSTDTQYF
TGTGCCAGCAGTTTGAAAGGTCGAAGGTCTAGCACAGATACGCAGTATTTT
>.|TRBV19|.|TRBJ1-4
CASSIGIGTGKLFF
TGTGCCAGTAGTATCGGGATCGGAACAGGCAAACTGTTTTTT
>.|TRBV6-1|TRBD1|TRBJ1-2
CASGEVTRRQGQNYGYTF
TGTGCCAGCGGTGAAGTTACGCGCCGACAGGGTCAGAACTATGGCTACACCTTC
>.|TRBV5-4|.|TRBJ2-6
CASSTQGTGANVLTF
TGTGCCAGCAGCACACAGGGTACTGGGGCCAACGTCCTGACTTTC
>.|TRBV3-1/TRBV3-2|.|TRBJ1-5
CASSQDIDQPQHF
TGCGCCAGCAGCCAAGACATCGATCAGCCCCAGCATTTT
>.|TRBV5-1|.|TRBJ2-2
CASSNGPPGELFF
TGCGCCAGCAGCAACGGGCCTCCGGGGGAGCTGTTTTTT
>.|TRBV9|TRBD2|TRBJ2-4
CASSVKAGGQNIQYF
TGTGCCAGCAGCGTAAAGGCGGGGGGTCAAAACATTCAGTACTTC
>.|TRBV5-6|.|TRBJ1-6
CASRTYNSPLHF
TGTGCCAGCAGGACGTATAATTCACCCCTCCACTTT
>few|TRBV5-1|.|TRBJ2-7
CASSLAGSGTYEQYF
TGCGCCAGCAGCTTGGCAGGGTCGGGGACCTACGAGCAGTACTTC
>once|TRBV20-1|.|TRBJ1-3
CSAYSGNTIYF
TGCAGTGCTTACTCTGGAAACACCATATATTTT
>few|TRBV19|TRBD1|TRBJ1-6
CASSIGTGGFSPLHF
TGTGCCAGTAGTATCGGGACAGGGGGTTTTTCACCCCTCCACTTT
>once|TRBV5-5|.|TRBJ2-1
CASILGSGYNEQFF
TGTGCCAGCATCTTGGGGAGCGGATACAATGAGCAGTTCTTC
>few|TRBV6-1|TRBD1|TRBJ1-4
CASSEAGQINEKLFF
TGTGCCAGCAGTGAAGCGGGACAGATCAATGAAAAACTGTTTTTT
>.|TRBV6-5|.|TRBJ1-1
CASNREEAFF
TGTGCCAGCAACAGGGAGGAAGCTTTCTTT
>.|TRBV9|TRBD2|TRBJ2-1
CASSVEVAGYNEQFF
TGTGCCAGCAGCGTAGAGGTAGCGGGGTACAATGAGCAGTTCTTC
>few|TRBV5-1|.|TRBJ1-1
CASSLAGARNTEAFF
TGCGCCAGCAGCCTGGCGGGGGCAAGGAACACTGAAGCTTTCTTT
>.|TRBV18|TRBD1|TRBJ1-2
CASSPGTATNYGYTF
TGTGCCAGCTCGCCCGGGACAGCCACTAACTATGGCTACACCTTC
>few|TRBV9|TRBD2|TRBJ2-7
CASSETSGMIYEQYF
TGTGCCAGCAGCGAAACTAGCGGTATGATATACGAGCAGTACTTC
>few|TRBV6-5|TRBD1|TRBJ2-3
CASSPTGVKSDTQYF
TGTGCCAGCAGTCCGACAGGGGTGAAGTCAGATACGCAGTATTTT
>few|TRBV4-1|TRBD1|TRBJ2-5
CASSPYSATGEETQYF
TGCGCCAGCAGCCCCTACTCGGCGACAGGGGAAGAGACCCAGTACTTC
>.|TRBV6-5|.|TRBJ2-1
CASSYGRGDDEQFF
TGTGCCAGCAGTTACGGACGGGGCGACGATGAGCAGTTCTTC
>.|TRBV12-3/TRBV12-4|.|TRBJ2-2
CARVVWGELFF
TGTGCTAGAGTGGTTTGGGGGGAGCTGTTTTTT
>.|TRBV29-1|TRBD1|TRBJ2-7
CSVRTGFAYEQYF
TGCAGCGTCCGGACAGGGTTCGCCTACGAGCAGTACTTC
>medium-sized|TRBV4-3|.|TRBJ1-2
CASSHELYGYTF
TGCGCCAGCAGCCATGAACTCTATGGCTACACCTTC
>.|TRBV6-2/TRBV6-3|.|TRBJ1-5
CASSQNGYSNQPQHF
TGTGCCAGCAGTCAGAATGGGTATAGCAATCAGCCCCAGCATTTT
>.|TRBV18|.|TRBJ2-2
CASSQGNTGELFF
TGTGCCAGCTCACAGGGGAACACCGGGGAGCTGTTTTTT
>few|TRBV6-1|.|TRBJ2-7
CASSEDGGPTYEQYF
TGTGCCAGCAGTGAAGATGGGGGCCCGACCTACGAGCAGTACTTC
>.|TRBV7-6|.|TRBJ1-1
CASSLTQAVPYEHSEAFF
TGTGCCAGCAGCTTAACTCAGGCGGTCCCTTATGAACATAGTGAAGCTTTCTTT
>.|TRBV18|.|TRBJ1-2
CASSPGGTYGYTF
TGTGCCAGCTCACCAGGGGGGACCTATGGCTACACCTTC
>.|TRBV27|.|TRBJ2-3
CASSSGQTSTDTQYF
TGTGCCAGCAGTTCCGGACAGACTAGCACAGATACGCAGTATTTT
>.|TRBV4-3|TRBD2|TRBJ2-3
CASSQVGGADTQYF
TGCGCCAGCAGCCAAGTCGGGGGGGCAGATACGCAGTATTTT